This TCR beta chain appears in the sequencing data of a study of CD8+ T cells in alopecia areata. Study-level information: Among treated patients, oral tofacitinib was administered at 5 to 10 mg twice daily. It was 6 to 18 months of tofacitinib, and then there were 6 months off drug.

From alopecia areata patients, lesional scalp punch biopsies and peripheral blood were collected. Once RNA had been extracted, it was reverse transcribed into cDNA to act as the sequencing template. This table comes from immunoSEQ multiplex PCR, and its TCRdb copy is limited to in-frame clones, with some not included. This sample has roughly 150,000 clones; 45% to 60% occur once, and the top ten carry approximately 6.6%. This clone was recorded a few times. Its matching antigen is unknown. Overall study findings and caveats: Patients showed less clear TCR sequence sharing than mice, possibly partly because of HLA diversity.

CDR1 is SQVTM, CDR2 ANQGSEA, per germline. The CDR3 covers 14 residues. V lost 7 bases to trimming and J lost 6 bases; unmatched junction nucleotides: 12. This chain uses TRBV29-1 with TRBJ1-5; 7 nucleotides align to TRBD1. The TCR comes from a human donor with alopecia areata. The material sequenced was CD4+ T cells sorted from blood. The CDR3 DNA reads TGCAGCGCGGTACTACAGGGGATCGGTCAGCCCCAGCATTTT. Translating it yields CSAVLQGIGQPQHF.